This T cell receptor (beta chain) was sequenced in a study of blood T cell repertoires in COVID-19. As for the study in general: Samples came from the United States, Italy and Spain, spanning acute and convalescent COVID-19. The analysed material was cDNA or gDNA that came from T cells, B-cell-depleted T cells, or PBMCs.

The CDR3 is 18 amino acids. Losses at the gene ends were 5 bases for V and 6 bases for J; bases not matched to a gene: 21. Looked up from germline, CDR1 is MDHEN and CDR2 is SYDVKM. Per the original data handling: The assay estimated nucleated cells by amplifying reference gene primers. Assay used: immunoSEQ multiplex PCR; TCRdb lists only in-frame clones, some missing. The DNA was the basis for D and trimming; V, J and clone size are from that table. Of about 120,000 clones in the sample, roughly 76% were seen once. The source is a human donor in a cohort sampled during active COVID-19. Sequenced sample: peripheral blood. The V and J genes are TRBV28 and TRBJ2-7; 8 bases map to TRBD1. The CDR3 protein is CASSKIQGAHGFDTEQYF. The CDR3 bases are TGTGCCAGCAGTAAAATTCAGGGGGCGCATGGTTTTGACACCGAGCAGTACTTC.